This T cell receptor (beta chain) was retrieved from a study of ipilimumab plus nivolumab after autologous stem cell transplantation. Trimming removed 9 bases at V and 5 bases at J, with 14 bases between. From germline, CDR1 is SNHLY and CDR2 FYNNEI. The CDR3 totals 13 residues. TCRdb's copy holds only in-frame clones and misses some; the assay was immunoSEQ multiplex PCR. The data hold under 25,000 clones, with approximately 85% observed a single time. The material was PBMCs, obtained in a trial of ipilimumab plus nivolumab as post-transplant consolidation. V is TRBV2 and J is TRBJ2-1, with D possibly matching TRBD1 (6 bases). This TCR came from a male donor with diffuse large B-cell lymphoma. This CDR3 is CASRINRDNEQFF. CDR3 DNA sequence: TGTGCCAGTAGAATAAACAGGGACAATGAGCAGTTCTTC.